The 21 T cell receptor beta chains below all came from one sample that was sequenced in a study of monozygotic twins with inflammatory bowel disease. No DNA is given; TCRdb re-called the 5' RACE reads and lists each CDR3 protein once. The sample data list around 410,000 distinct CDR3 sequences. The sample comprised blood. These receptors were obtained from a human donor with ulcerative colitis or Crohn's disease, or a healthy co-twin of an affected twin (not recorded which).

The V gene is TRBV30, the J gene TRBJ1-1; TCRdb proposes TRBD1, but this gene call is untestable without DNA. This CDR3 is 12 amino acids long. Per the germline V gene, CDR1 is GTSNPN and CDR2 is SVGIG (reference sequence). CDR3 region: CAWTQPGPEAFF.

This rearrangement joins TRBV7-2 to TRBJ2-7; as DNA is missing, the TRBD2 call by TCRdb cannot be tested. This CDR3 spans 14 amino acids. Germline V CDR1 and CDR2: SGHTA, FQGNSA. CDR3 sequence reads: CASSLGLAGYEQYF.

Here the CDR3 reads CASSLAQGRTDTQYF. The V gene is TRBV5-4, the J gene TRBJ2-3. This CDR3 contains 15 residues. Germline V gene sequence: CDR1 SGHNT, CDR2 YYREEE (reference sequence).

The chain combines TRBV10-3 with TRBJ2-3; TCRdb outputs TRBD2, but without DNA this stays unchecked. The CDR3 runs 17 residues. Germline V CDR1 and CDR2: ENHRY, SYGVKD. The CDR3 loop is CAISESKRGAYTDTQYF.

V and J are TRBV6-5 and TRBJ2-2; TCRdb gives TRBD2 as the D gene, but with no DNA this cannot be confirmed. The CDR3 is 16 amino acids. Looked up from germline, CDR1 is MNHEY and CDR2 is SVGAGI. CDR3: CASSYSGRANTGELFF.

The CDR3 region is CAISELREKTQYF. The V gene is TRBV10-3, the J gene TRBJ2-5. The CDR3 totals 13 residues. Germline values: CDR1 ENHRY, CDR2 SYGVKD.

The chain uses TRBV5-1 and TRBJ2-7; TCRdb designates TRBD2, a call that cannot be tested without DNA. The CDR3 spans 12 residues. The germline gives CDR1 SGHRS, CDR2 YFSETQ. CDR3 amino acids: CASSARDYEQYF. The full variable domain, in which reference TRBV5-1 and TRBJ2-7 provide the parts outside the CDR3, is KAGVTQTPRYLIKTRGQQVTLSCSPISGHRSVSWYQQTPGQGLQFLFEYFSETQRNKGNFPGRFSGRQFSNSRSEMNVSTLELGDSALYLCASSARDYEQYFGPGTRLTVT.

CDR3 residues: CASRPTGLAANTGELFF. The gene calls are TRBV6-1 and TRBJ2-2; TCRdb's D gene call, TRBD2, goes unchecked for lack of DNA. The CDR3 totals 17 residues. CDR1 is MNHNS, CDR2 SASEGT, per germline.

The chain is built from TRBV6-4 and TRBJ2-6. The CDR3 loop spans 15 amino acids. Germline V gene sequence: CDR1 MRHNA, CDR2 SNTAGT. CDR3 amino acids: CASSGHHSGANVLTF.

This chain connects TRBV5-1 to TRBJ2-1; TCRdb outputs TRBD2, but without DNA this stays unchecked. The V gene's germline CDR1 is SGHRS and CDR2 YFSETQ. This CDR3 comprises 13 residues. CDR3: CASRRESYNEQFF.

J is TRBJ2-7 and V is TRBV18; no DNA is available, so the TRBD1 call from TCRdb remains unchecked. CDR1 and CDR2 from the germline V gene are KGHSH and LQKENI. The CDR3 sequence is 15 residues long. CDR3 sequence: CASSPRAGKSYEQYF.

The chain employs TRBV14 and TRBJ1-3. The CDR3 contains 15 residues. Germline V CDR1 and CDR2: SGHDN, FVKESK. The CDR3 loop is CASSLGWGSGNTIYF.

This chain connects TRBV20-1 to TRBJ1-1. This CDR3 comprises 12 residues. CDR1 is DFQATT, CDR2 SNEGSKA, per germline (reference sequence). The chain's CDR3 is CSAGQGHFEAFF.

The rearrangement uses TRBV11-2 and TRBJ2-3. The CDR3 has 14 amino acids. The germline V gene has CDR1 SGHAT and CDR2 FQNNGV. The CDR3 is CASSLAQYSDTQYF.

The chain recombines TRBV18 with TRBJ2-7; TCRdb's D gene call, TRBD1, goes unchecked for lack of DNA. Germline CDR1 is KGHSH and CDR2 is LQKENI. The CDR3 spans 14 residues. The CDR3: CASSPHPGPYEQYF.

V and J are TRBV10-2 and TRBJ2-7; TCRdb indicates TRBD2, and absent DNA this call remains unverified. Germline V gives CDR1 WSHSY, CDR2 SAAADI. The CDR3 sequence is 14 residues long. The CDR3 sequence: CASSERGGILEQYF.

The chain is built from TRBV6-5 and TRBJ1-5; TCRdb names TRBD1, which stays unverified in the absence of DNA. The CDR3 loop spans 15 amino acids. Germline CDR1 is MNHEY and CDR2 is SVGAGI. This CDR3 is CASRSGARSNQPQHF.

The chain has TRBV4-1 and TRBJ2-7. This CDR3 contains 14 residues. CDR1 and CDR2 (germline): MGHRA, YSYEKL. The CDR3 here is CASSLELTSYEQYF.

V usage is TRBV28 and J usage is TRBJ1-1. Per the germline V gene, CDR1 is MDHEN and CDR2 is SYDVKM. There are 15 residues in the CDR3. CDR3 protein: CASSLGPKRLSEAFF.

The chain carries TRBV9 and TRBJ1-2; the D call from TCRdb, TRBD1, cannot be confirmed without DNA. CDR3 length: 16 amino acids. From germline, CDR1 is SGDLS and CDR2 YYNGEE. The CDR3 spells CASSVAAGQEFYGYTF.

The CDR3 region is CASSRSGGGQPQHF. The rearrangement joins TRBV3-1 to TRBJ1-5; there is no DNA to check the TCRdb D call of TRBD1. The CDR3 sequence is 14 residues long. Germline V gene sequence: CDR1 LGHDT, CDR2 YNNKEL (reference sequence).